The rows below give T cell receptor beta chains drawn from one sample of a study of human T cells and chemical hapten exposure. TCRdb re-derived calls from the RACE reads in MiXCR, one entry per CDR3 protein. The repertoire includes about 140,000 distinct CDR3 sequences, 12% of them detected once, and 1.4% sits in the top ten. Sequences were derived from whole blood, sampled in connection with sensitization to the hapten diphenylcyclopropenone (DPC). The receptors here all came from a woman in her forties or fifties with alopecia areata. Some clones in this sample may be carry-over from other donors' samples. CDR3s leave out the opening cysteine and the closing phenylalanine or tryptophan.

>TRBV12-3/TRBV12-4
ASSPSGRGGELF
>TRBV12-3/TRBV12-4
ASSSGTGREQY
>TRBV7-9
ASSPDRISYEQY
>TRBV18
ASSPGTSGSHEQY
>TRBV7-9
ASSPKTSVKQDTQY
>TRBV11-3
ATPGPSGTYYEQY
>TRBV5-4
ASSTKRSHNEQF
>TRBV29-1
SVEEGLGRDTQY
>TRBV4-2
ASSPAGALTYEQY
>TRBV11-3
ASSSRDYPSNEQF
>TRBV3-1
ASSPWTGETEAF
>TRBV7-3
ASSSSGRGGTDTQY
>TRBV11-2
ASSLSPNYGYT
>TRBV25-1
ASSRTGVDIQY
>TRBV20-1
SALPGGTDTEAF
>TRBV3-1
ASGLYNEQF
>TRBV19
ASSINSLGFSNTGELF
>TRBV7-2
ASSLDPTLGQPQH
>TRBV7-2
ASSLKRATGELF
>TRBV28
ASSSPGQPQH
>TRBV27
ASTPLGTGPSIPYEQY
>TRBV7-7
ASSPGTSGNYEQY
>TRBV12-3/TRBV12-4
ASSYATNEKLF
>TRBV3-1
ASSRKTTGGVSPLH
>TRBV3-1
ASSLRAGLAADEQF
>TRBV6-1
ASSVGGYTEAF
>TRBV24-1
ATSDFSPGKQF
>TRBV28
ASSLRLARTGELF
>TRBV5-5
ASSLLAGRPSYEQY
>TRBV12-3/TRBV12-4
ASSHGTHTANQETQY
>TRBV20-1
SALRQGRETQY
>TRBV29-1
SVEEGTALTNYGYT
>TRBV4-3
ASRRDRGESNQPQH
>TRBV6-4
ASSPEGGGQNEQF
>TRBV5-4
ASSLGSLAGTSTDTQY
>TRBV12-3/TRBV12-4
ASSLALVLPHLTQY
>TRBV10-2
ASSELAGVADTQY
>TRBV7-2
ASSPPGGRVETQY
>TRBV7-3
ASSRDGQPVGGYT
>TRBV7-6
ASSLFLAASPYNEQF
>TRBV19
ASSRTGTAVYEQY
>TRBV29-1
SVAGTAVTMETQY
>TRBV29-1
SDFGTGRGYT
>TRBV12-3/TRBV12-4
ASSLISGTGEQF
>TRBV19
ASSIVSSAYNEQF
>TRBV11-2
ASSPGRQRASYEQY
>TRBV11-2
ASSLDHMEATDTQY
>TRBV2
ASSSGNSYEQY
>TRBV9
ASSVGGGSYNEQF
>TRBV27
ASSLLRADEKLF
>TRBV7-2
ASSLALDQPQH
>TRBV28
ASSLKPGGGETQY
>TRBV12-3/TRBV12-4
ASSTLTGGEGNTIY
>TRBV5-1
ASSDGSNLNYGYT
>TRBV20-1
SAGVSVFGQTGELF
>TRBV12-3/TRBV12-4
ASSDWLAEIRF